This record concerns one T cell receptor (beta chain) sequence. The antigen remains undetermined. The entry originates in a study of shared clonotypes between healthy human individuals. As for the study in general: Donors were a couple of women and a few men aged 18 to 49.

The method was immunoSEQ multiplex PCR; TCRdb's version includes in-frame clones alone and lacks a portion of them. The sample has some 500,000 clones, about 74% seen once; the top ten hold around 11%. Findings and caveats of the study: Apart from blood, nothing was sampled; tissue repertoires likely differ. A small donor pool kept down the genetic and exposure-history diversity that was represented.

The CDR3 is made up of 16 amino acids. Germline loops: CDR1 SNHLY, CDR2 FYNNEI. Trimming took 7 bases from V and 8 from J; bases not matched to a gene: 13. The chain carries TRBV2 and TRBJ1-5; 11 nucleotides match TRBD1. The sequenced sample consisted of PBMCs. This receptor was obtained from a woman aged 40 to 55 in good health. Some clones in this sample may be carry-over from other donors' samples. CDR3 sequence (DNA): TGTGCCAGCACCGTGGGGACAGGGGGACCGGGGGAGCCCCAGCATTTT. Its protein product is CASTVGTGGPGEPQHF.